One sample yielded the 29 T cell receptor beta chains listed below, sequenced in a study of T cell responses to AZD1222 COVID-19 vaccine. TCRdb keeps only in-frame clones here, not all; method: immunoSEQ multiplex PCR. The sample has about 78,000 clones; 70% to 85% are singletons. The sample consisted of peripheral blood, taken on day 0 of AZD1222 vaccination. The source is an adult in good health.

The chain has TRBV11-3 and TRBJ2-3; either TRBD1 or TRBD2 may supply D (7 bases each). Germline lookup yields CDR1 SGHNT and CDR2 YENEEA. CDR3 length equals 14 residues. V shed 5 bases and J shed 5 bases, with 14 bases lying between them. In DNA form, the CDR3 reads TGTGCCAGCAGCCCAGGGGGGGGAGGAGATACGCAGTATTTT. Encoded protein: CASSPGGGGDTQYF.

This clone has just one count. CDR3 DNA: TGTGCCTGGTGGCAGGGATCCGATAATTCACCCCTCCACTTT. Residues: CAWWQGSDNSPLHF. The rearrangement links TRBV30 to TRBJ1-6; possible D gene TRBD1, 5 bases. V dropped 5 bases and J dropped 5 bases, with 13 bases sitting between them. The CDR3 runs 14 residues. Germline V lookup: CDR1 GTSNPN, CDR2 SVGIG (reference sequence).

The chain employs TRBV6-6 and TRBJ1-2; D not certain. V lost 0 bases and J lost 8, with 10 bases in between. Germline lookup yields CDR1 MNHNY and CDR2 SVGAGI (reference sequence). The CDR3 contains 13 residues. CDR3 DNA: TGTGCCAGCAGTTACTCGGGTTCTGGGGGCTACACCTTC. It is translated as CASSYSGSGGYTF.

The V call is TRBV7-9, the J call TRBJ1-1; D remains ambiguous. Germline CDR1 SEHNR, CDR2 FQNEAQ (reference sequence). The V and J ends lost 6 bases and 4 bases respectively, with 21 bases between them. This CDR3 spans 16 amino acids. The CDR3 DNA is TGTGCCAGCAGTCCGACCGTTTCCCCCTGGGGCACTGAAGCTTTCTTT. Translated, it gives CASSPTVSPWGTEAFF. Drawing the rest from reference TRBV7-9 and TRBJ1-1, the complete variable domain is DTGVSQNPRHKITKRGQNVTFRCDPISEHNRLYWYRQTLGQGPEFLTYFQNEAQLEKSRLLSDRFSAERPKGSFSTLEIQRTEQGDSAMYLCASSPTVSPWGTEAFFGQGTRLTVV.

The chain uses TRBV4-3 and TRBJ2-2; 7 bases are a match to TRBD2. Germline loops: CDR1 LGHNA, CDR2 YSLEER. CDR3 length: 17 amino acids. Trimming took 0 bases from V and 5 from J; bases not matched to a gene: 9. In DNA form, the CDR3 reads TGCGCCAGCAGCCAAGATACCGCGGCGGGGGATACCGGGGAGCTGTTTTTT. This sequence encodes CASSQDTAAGDTGELFF.

This chain connects TRBV6-4 to TRBJ2-3; D remains unclear. V was pared by 8 bases and J by 1 base, with 13 bases between. This CDR3 spans 14 amino acids. CDR1 and CDR2 from the germline V gene are MRHNA and SNTAGT. The CDR3 is CASAEQEGTDTQYF. The DNA of the CDR3 is TGTGCCAGCGCGGAGCAGGAAGGCACAGATACGCAGTATTTT.

This sequence joins TRBV5-8 and TRBJ2-2; a weak D match, TRBD2 (6 bases). This CDR3 contains 15 residues. The V gene lost 0 bases and the J gene lost 3 bases, with 9 bases spanning the gap. Germline V gene sequence: CDR1 SGHTS, CDR2 YDEGEE. This CDR3 reads CASSLEGEDTGELFF. CDR3 in DNA: TGTGCCAGCAGCTTGGAAGGGGAGGACACCGGGGAGCTGTTTTTT.

The J gene is TRBJ1-2, the V gene TRBV7-2; D uncertain. Germline CDR1 reads SGHTA; CDR2 reads FQGNSA. V was shortened by 5 bases and J by 3 bases, with 19 bases between the two germline ends. This CDR3 is 16 amino acids long. The DNA of the CDR3 is TGTGCCAGCAGCCTAACCCCTCCGGGGAGGGACTATGGCTACACCTTC. Amino acid sequence: CASSLTPPGRDYGYTF.

This clone was counted only a few times. In nucleotides, the CDR3 is TGTGCCAGCAGTCGCGACAGGGGGCTGGGCTACACCTTC. This gives the protein CASSRDRGLGYTF. The chain has TRBV6-5 and TRBJ1-2; TRBD1 agrees at 10 bases. CDR1 is MNHEY, CDR2 SVGAGI, per germline. J lost 8 bases, V lost 5 bases, and 5 bases had no gene match. CDR3 size: 13 residues.

J is TRBJ2-7 and V is TRBV6-5, with TRBD1 matching 7 bases. Per germline, CDR1 MNHEY and CDR2 SVGAGI. The CDR3 has 13 residues. V dropped 5 bases and J dropped 3; count of bases not matched to a gene: 4. The CDR3 protein is CASSRDRDYEQYF. The CDR3 DNA sequence: TGTGCCAGCAGTCGCGACAGGGACTACGAGCAGTACTTC.

In its sample, this clone was seen once. This chain links TRBV2 with TRBJ1-2; possibly TRBD1 for D (5 bases). Trimming shortened V by 3 bases and J by 8 bases, and 13 bases separated the two germline ends. The germline CDR1 and CDR2 sequences are SNHLY and FYNNEI. CDR3 length: 13 residues. The CDR3 loop is CASSEGRARGYTF. As DNA, the CDR3 is TGTGCCAGCAGTGAGGGCAGGGCGAGGGGCTACACCTTC.

This chain joins TRBV29-1 and TRBJ1-2; 10 positions agree with TRBD1. With V trimmed by 7 bases and J by 8 bases, 7 bases remained unmatched. Per germline, CDR1 SQVTM and CDR2 ANQGSEA. The CDR3 contains 12 residues. CDR3 in amino acids: CSAFGQGGGYTF. CDR3 DNA: TGCAGCGCCTTCGGACAGGGGGGAGGCTACACCTTC.

This chain uses TRBV14 with TRBJ2-5; 8 nucleotides align to TRBD1. V lost 4 bases and J lost 5; bases outside the gene matches: 12. The CDR3 has 16 amino acids. CDR1 and CDR2 (germline): SGHDN, FVKESK. This chain's CDR3 is CASSPDREPGRETQYF. CDR3 sequence (DNA): TGTGCCAGCAGCCCGGACAGGGAACCAGGGCGCGAGACCCAGTACTTC.

The chain links TRBV6-1 to TRBJ1-2; D is possibly TRBD1 (5 bases). The CDR3 is 15 amino acids. The germline V gene has CDR1 MNHNS and CDR2 SASEGT. The V end lost 0 bases, the J end lost 4 bases, and 12 bases lay between the germline ends. The CDR3 reads CASSEALGAIYGYTF. The CDR3 DNA follows: TGTGCCAGCAGTGAAGCGCTTGGGGCGATCTATGGCTACACCTTC.

V is TRBV7-2 and J is TRBJ2-5; 7 bases match TRBD1. This CDR3 has 15 amino acids. Looked up from germline, CDR1 is SGHTA and CDR2 is FQGNSA. V trimming: 2 bases; J trimming: 5 bases; junction bases outside the gene matches: 8. The CDR3 nucleotides are TGTGCCAGCAGCTTAAGAGACAGGGCAATGGAGACCCAGTACTTC. Protein sequence: CASSLRDRAMETQYF.

The rearrangement links TRBV7-2 to TRBJ1-1; no clear D. Germline CDR1 is SGHTA and CDR2 is FQGNSA. The ends were cut back, 4 bases at V and 7 bases at J, with 16 bases in the middle. CDR3 length equals 14 residues. This CDR3 is CASSSPNKPNEAFF. CDR3 nucleotide sequence: TGTGCCAGCAGCTCCCCGAATAAACCGAATGAAGCTTTCTTT.

This clone has only one observation. Written as DNA, the CDR3 is TGTGCCAGCAGTTACTCGCCAGGGAGCCACGAGCAGTACTTC. Amino acid sequence: CASSYSPGSHEQYF. This chain joins TRBV6-5 and TRBJ2-5; either TRBD1 or TRBD2 may fit D (5 bases each). The DNA end lines up better with TRBJ2-7; the J call may be wrong. In germline, CDR1 is MNHEY, CDR2 SVGAGI. The CDR3 runs 14 residues.

V usage is TRBV4-1 and J usage is TRBJ2-3; 12 bases agree with TRBD2. Germline CDR1 and CDR2: MGHRA and YSYEKL. With 5 bases clipped from V and 7 bases from J, the junction kept 13 bases outside the gene matches. This CDR3 contains 17 residues. DNA of the CDR3: TGCGCCAGCAGCGCACAAAGACTAGCGGGGGCAGCAAATACGCAGTATTTT. Translating it yields CASSAQRLAGAANTQYF.

The V gene is TRBV3-1 (or the pseudogene TRBV3-2), the J gene TRBJ1-4, with D unclear. The CDR3 is 13 residues long. Per germline, CDR1 LGHDT and CDR2 YNNKEL (reference sequence). V lost 3 bases, J lost 8 bases, and 10 bases lay in between. For the CDR3, the DNA is TGTGCCAGCAGCCAGGAGGGAGTCGAAAAACTGTTTTTT. Translating it yields CASSQEGVEKLFF.

The chain has TRBV29-1 and TRBJ2-7; 9 positions agree with TRBD2. From germline, CDR1 is SQVTM and CDR2 ANQGSEA. V lost 2 bases to trimming and J lost 5 bases; unmatched junction nucleotides: 7. This CDR3 is built from 14 residues. As DNA, the CDR3 is TGCAGCGTTGAATATAGCGGGAGAGTCCACGAGCAGTACTTC. Translated: CSVEYSGRVHEQYF.

V gene TRBV7-2 combines with J gene TRBJ2-3; D is ambiguous. The CDR3 runs to 14 residues. The V end lost 5 bases, the J end lost 6 bases, and 15 bases lay between the germline ends. Germline lookup yields CDR1 SGHTA and CDR2 FQGNSA. CDR3 sequence: CASSKQPVGDTQYF. The CDR3 DNA reads TGTGCCAGCAGCAAACAACCAGTTGGCGATACGCAGTATTTT. The full variable domain, completed using reference TRBV7-2 and TRBJ2-3, is GAGVSQSPSNKVTEKGKDVELRCDPISGHTALYWYRQSLGQGLEFLIYFQGNSAPDKSGLPSDRFSAERTGGSVSTLTIQRTQQEDSAVYLCASSKQPVGDTQYFGPGTRLTVL.

V usage is TRBV9 and J usage is TRBJ2-5; D not certain. Germline CDR1 is SGDLS and CDR2 is YYNGEE. V lost 0 bases and J 1 base, leaving 7 bases between the germline ends. The CDR3 spans 14 residues. CDR3 in DNA: TGTGCCAGCAGCGTAGGGGTTGTCCAAGAGACCCAGTACTTC. Protein product: CASSVGVVQETQYF.

The chain combines TRBV4-3 with TRBJ1-5; possible D gene TRBD1, 6 bases. The V end lost 0 bases, the J end lost 3 bases, and 12 bases lay between the germline ends. The CDR3 has 16 residues. Germline lookup yields CDR1 LGHNA and CDR2 YSLEER. The CDR3 sequence: CASSQDRAGDNQPQHF. CDR3 DNA sequence: TGCGCCAGCAGCCAAGATCGGGCAGGGGACAATCAGCCCCAGCATTTT.

This clone has just one count. V gene TRBV7-2 combines with J gene TRBJ2-7, with D tentatively TRBD2 (5 bases). This CDR3 is built from 11 residues. The ends were cut back, 8 bases at V and 6 bases at J, with 11 bases in the middle. The germline CDR1 and CDR2 sequences are SGHTA and FQGNSA. CDR3 residues: CASGAGFEQYF. CDR3 in DNA: TGTGCCAGCGGCGCGGGTTTCGAGCAGTACTTC.

The V call is TRBV10-3, the J call TRBJ1-2; D ambiguous. The CDR3 runs to 12 residues. CDR1 is ENHRY, CDR2 SYGVKD, per germline. V was cut by 2 bases and J by 6 bases, with 7 bases left in between. CDR3 amino acids: CAISEPGDGYTF. CDR3 in DNA: TGTGCCATCAGTGAGCCCGGGGATGGCTACACCTTC.

V is TRBV6-5 and J is TRBJ2-1; 7 nucleotides agree with TRBD1. There are 14 residues in the CDR3. Germline V gene lookup returns CDR1 MNHEY and CDR2 SVGAGI. V shed 0 bases and J 7 bases; nucleotides not matched to a gene: 3. CDR3 nucleotides: TGTGCCAGCAGTTACTCGACCAGGGGGAATGAGCAGTTCTTC. Encoded protein: CASSYSTRGNEQFF.

This clone occurred once. The rearrangement joins TRBV7-2 to TRBJ1-4; perhaps TRBD1 as D (5 bases). V was trimmed by 3 bases and J by 0 bases, leaving 8 bases between them. The CDR3 totals 15 residues. Germline-derived CDR1 and CDR2 are SGHTA and FQGNSA. CDR3 loop: CASSFTRATNEKLFF. The DNA of the CDR3 is TGTGCCAGCAGCTTCACCAGGGCAACTAATGAAAAACTGTTTTTT.

The chain links TRBV3-1 (or the pseudogene TRBV3-2) to TRBJ2-7, with D tentatively TRBD2 (5 bases). Germline CDR1 is LGHDT and CDR2 is YNNKEL (reference sequence). This CDR3 is 13 amino acids long. Trimming removed 3 bases at V and 1 base at J, with 7 bases between. Here the CDR3 reads CASSQGESYEQYF. Here the CDR3 DNA reads TGTGCCAGCAGCCAGGGAGAATCCTACGAGCAGTACTTC.

The rearrangement uses TRBV3-1 (or the pseudogene TRBV3-2) and TRBJ1-3; weak D call: TRBD1 (5 bases). With 2 bases removed from V and 5 bases from J, the gap between germline ends came to 16 bases. Germline CDR1 is LGHDT and CDR2 is YNNKEL (reference sequence). The CDR3 totals 16 residues. The CDR3: CASSQPYSGFRNTIYF. As DNA, the CDR3 is TGTGCCAGCAGCCAACCTTACTCAGGGTTCAGAAACACCATATATTTT.